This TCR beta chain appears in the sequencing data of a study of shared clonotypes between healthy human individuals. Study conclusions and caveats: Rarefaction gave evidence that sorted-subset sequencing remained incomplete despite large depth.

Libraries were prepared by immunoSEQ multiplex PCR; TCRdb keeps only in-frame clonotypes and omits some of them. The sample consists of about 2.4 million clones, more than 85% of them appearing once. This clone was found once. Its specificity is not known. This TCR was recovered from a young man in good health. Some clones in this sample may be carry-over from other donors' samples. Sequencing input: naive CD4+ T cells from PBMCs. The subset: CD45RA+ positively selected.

CDR3: CASSPGGGDTEAFF. The CDR3 nucleotides read TGTGCCAGCAGCCCGGGCGGCGGAGACACTGAAGCTTTCTTT. The rearrangement joins TRBV7-3 to TRBJ1-1; D not certain. V was cut by 5 bases and J by 3 bases, with 13 bases left in between. The CDR3 runs 14 residues. Germline V gene sequence: CDR1 SGHTA, CDR2 FQGTGA.